This T cell receptor (beta chain) derives from a study of cytomegalovirus exposure and HLA in healthy donors. Whole-study findings and limits: Investigators reported approximately 170 TCR beta chains as tied to cytomegalovirus. CMV antigen specificity was confirmed in vitro for three CMV-associated chains.

Amplification used 60 Vbeta primers and 13 Jbeta primers. Source study methods: Unique TCR beta chains numbered approximately 80 million in a later analysis, with about 11 million shared. Sequenced by immunoSEQ multiplex PCR; TCRdb stores in-frame clones only, minus some. For V, J and clone size, that table is used; D and trimming come from the DNA. The sample contains 100,000 to 130,000 clones, roughly 72% of which appear only once. The CDR3 totals 15 residues. The ends lost 3 bases at V and 3 bases at J; junction bases unmatched: 8. The germline V gene encodes CDR1 SGHNT and CDR2 YYREEE (reference sequence). On this clone itself: What it recognizes is unknown.

The sequence derives from a man under 40 in good health and CMV-seronegative. Sequencing used PBMCs. V is TRBV5-4 and J is TRBJ1-2; 7 bases fit TRBD1. For the CDR3, the DNA is TGTGCCAGCAGCTCGGACAGGTCATCGCACTATGGCTACACCTTC. Translation: CASSSDRSSHYGYTF.